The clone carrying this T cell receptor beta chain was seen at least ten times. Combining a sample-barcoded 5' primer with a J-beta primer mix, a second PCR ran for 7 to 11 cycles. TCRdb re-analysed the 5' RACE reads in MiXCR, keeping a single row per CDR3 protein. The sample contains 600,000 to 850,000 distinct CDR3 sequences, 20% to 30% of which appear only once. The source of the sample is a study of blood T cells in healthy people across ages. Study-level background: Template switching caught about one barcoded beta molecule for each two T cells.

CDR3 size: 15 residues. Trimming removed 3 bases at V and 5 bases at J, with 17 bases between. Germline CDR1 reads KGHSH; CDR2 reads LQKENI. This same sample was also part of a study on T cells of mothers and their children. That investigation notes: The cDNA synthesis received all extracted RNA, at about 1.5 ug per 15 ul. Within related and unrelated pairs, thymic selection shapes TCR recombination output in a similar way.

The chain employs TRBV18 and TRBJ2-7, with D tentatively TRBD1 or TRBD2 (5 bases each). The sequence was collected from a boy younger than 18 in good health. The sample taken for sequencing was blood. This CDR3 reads CASSPGRGRRDEQYF. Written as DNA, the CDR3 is TGTGCCAGCTCACCCGGACGGGGACGTAGGGACGAGCAGTACTTC.